The source of this T cell receptor beta chain is a study of regulatory T cells in long-lasting Graves disease. The time point here: newly diagnosed GD, antithyroid drugs for less than 3 months. From RNA extracted from PBMCs, the TCR library was made. This clonotype has at least ten counts. At one of its ends the junction is not consistent with the germline gene, which may arise from a read error. Combining iRepertoire HTBI primers with Arm-PCR of CDR3 regions, the authors built TCR beta libraries. Each CDR3 protein is one row after TCRdb ran MiXCR on the multiplex PCR reads. The repertoire includes 550,000 or so distinct CDR3 sequences, more than 10% of them detected once, and more than 8% sits in the top ten. The CDR3 is 14 amino acids. CDR1 and CDR2 (germline): DFQATT, SNEGSKA (reference sequence). This same sample was also taken into another study, of T cells in Graves' hyperthyroidism and ophthalmopathy.

This specimen was peripheral blood mononuclear cells (PBMCs), taken at new diagnosis, from a patient treated with antithyroid drugs. This sequence was found in a woman aged 25 to 39 with Graves disease. The chain couples TRBV20-1 to TRBJ2-7, with 9 bases identical to TRBD1. CDR3 sequence (DNA): TGCAGTGCAAGAGGTTTGGGACAGGGCGACGAGCAGTACTTC. Its translation is CSARGLGQGDEQYF.